A single sample gave rise to the 19 T cell receptor beta chains below, sequenced in a study of T cell repertoires in cytomegalovirus infection. These receptors' targets are unknown. TCRdb reanalysed the reads using MiXCR and keeps one entry per CDR3 protein. The sample carries a few hundred thousand distinct CDR3 sequences, about 42% recorded once. The sequencing used cultured PBMCs, collected from culture after CMV antigen stimulation. The receptors were gathered from a human donor in good health (CMV status not recorded). Some clones in this sample may be carry-over from other donors' samples.

This chain links TRBV24-1 with TRBJ2-1, with 9 bases matching TRBD1. V was pared by 4 bases and J by 2 bases, with 2 bases of the junction left unmatched. The CDR3 loop spans 15 amino acids. Per germline, CDR1 KGHDR and CDR2 SFDVKD. In DNA form, the CDR3 reads TGTGCCACCAGTGAGCGGACAGGGGCCTACAATGAGCAGTTCTTC. Its translation: CATSERTGAYNEQFF.

The chain combines TRBV7-2 with TRBJ2-4; TRBD2 matches 9 bases. Germline values: CDR1 SGHTA, CDR2 FQGNSA. This CDR3 spans 18 amino acids. Trimming cost V 1 base and J 6 bases; bases outside gene matches: 13. The CDR3 DNA sequence: TGTGCCAGCAGCTTAGGGGTAGCGGGAGTGGTGAGGCGAAACATTCAGTACTTC. Translation gives CASSLGVAGVVRRNIQYF.

In its sample, this clonotype was seen a few times. The genes are TRBV27 and TRBJ2-1; D unresolved. There are 13 residues in the CDR3. In germline, CDR1 is MNHEY, CDR2 SMNVEV (reference sequence). Trimming shortened V by 0 bases and J by 12 bases, and 12 bases separated the two germline ends. The CDR3 region is CASSLSVDRGQFF. The DNA for the CDR3 is TGTGCCAGCAGTTTATCTGTCGATCGCGGGCAGTTCTTC.

This clonotype was recorded a few times. The CDR3 reads CASSRGTVGTGELFF. CDR3 nucleotide sequence: TGTGCCAGCAGCCGCGGGACCGTCGGCACCGGGGAGCTGTTTTTT. The J gene is TRBJ2-2, the V gene TRBV11-2; the D gene is possibly TRBD2 (6 bases). The V gene's germline CDR1 is SGHAT and CDR2 FQNNGV. The germline V and J ends were trimmed by 5 bases and 4 bases, with 14 bases remaining between them. The CDR3 totals 15 residues.

This chain joins TRBV29-1 and TRBJ2-1; TRBD2 agrees at 9 bases. This CDR3 is 13 amino acids long. CDR1 and CDR2 from the germline V gene are SQVTM and ANQGSEA. J was trimmed by 8 bases and V by 3 bases; bases with no gene match: 5. The CDR3 sequence: CSVESGLAYEQFF. CDR3 DNA sequence: TGCAGCGTTGAGTCGGGACTAGCCTATGAGCAGTTCTTC.

This chain uses TRBV27 with TRBJ1-5; perhaps TRBD1 as D (5 bases). The germline CDR1 and CDR2 sequences are MNHEY and SMNVEV (reference sequence). Trimming took 5 bases from V and 1 from J, leaving 21 bases between them. The CDR3 has 18 amino acids. CDR3 sequence reads: CASSPMGGLGVSNQPQHF. Here the CDR3 DNA reads TGTGCCAGCAGTCCCATGGGGGGATTGGGGGTAAGCAATCAGCCCCAGCATTTT.

The rearrangement links TRBV24-1 to TRBJ2-3; TRBD2 aligns across 8 bases. Germline CDR1 reads KGHDR; CDR2 reads SFDVKD. The CDR3 sequence is 14 residues long. Trimming cost V 9 bases and J 0 bases; bases outside gene matches: 4. The CDR3 is CATASGSSTDTQYF. CDR3 nucleotides: TGTGCCACCGCGAGCGGGAGTAGCACAGATACGCAGTATTTT.

The chain has TRBV19 and TRBJ2-4; TRBD2 matches at 13 bases. The germline V gene has CDR1 LNHDA and CDR2 SQIVND (reference sequence). CDR3 length: 19 residues. The V and J ends lost 1 base and 1 base, in that order; junction bases with no gene match: 7. Here the CDR3 DNA reads TGTGCCAGTAGTATAGGACTAGCGGGAGGAACCGGGGCCAAAAACATTCAGTACTTC. Its translation: CASSIGLAGGTGAKNIQYF.

This chain joins TRBV12-5 and TRBJ2-1, with 14 bases lining up with TRBD2. The germline CDR1 and CDR2 sequences are LGHNT and FRNRAP. CDR3 size: 19 residues. With V trimmed by 6 bases and J by 0 bases, 10 bases remained unmatched. CDR3 residues: CASGQTSGGVKSSYNEQFF. The CDR3, as DNA: TGTGCTAGTGGACAGACTAGCGGGGGGGTCAAGAGCTCCTACAATGAGCAGTTCTTC. Complete variable domain (other parts from reference TRBV12-5 and TRBJ2-1): DARVTQTPRHKVTEMGQEVTMRCQPILGHNTVFWYRQTMMQGLELLAYFRNRAPLDDSGMPKDRFSAEMPDATLATLKIQPSEPRDSAVYFCASGQTSGGVKSSYNEQFFGPGTRLTVL.

The chain is built from TRBV5-6 and TRBJ2-3; a weak D match, TRBD2 (5 bases). The CDR3 contains 15 residues. Looked up from germline, CDR1 is SGHDT and CDR2 is YYEEEE. Trimming shortened V by 4 bases and J by 0 bases, and 12 bases separated the two germline ends. The CDR3: CASSPLPGSTDTQYF. Here the CDR3 DNA reads TGTGCCAGCAGCCCACTCCCGGGGAGCACAGATACGCAGTATTTT. Complete variable domain (other parts from reference TRBV5-6 and TRBJ2-3): DAGVTQSPTHLIKTRGQQVTLRCSPKSGHDTVSWYQQALGQGPQFIFQYYEEEERQRGNFPDRFSGHQFPNYSSELNVNALLLGDSALYLCASSPLPGSTDTQYFGPGTRLTVL.

In this sample, this clonotype is medium-sized. The chain carries TRBV28 and TRBJ2-1; 7 positions agree with TRBD2. V gave up 11 bases and J gave up 6 bases; unmatched junction bases: 19. CDR1 and CDR2 (germline): MDHEN, SYDVKM. The CDR3 is 16 residues long. This CDR3 reads CAARTSLSFGTNEQFF. The CDR3 region has the DNA TGTGCCGCCAGGACTAGTCTCTCTTTTGGCACCAATGAGCAGTTCTTC.

The V gene is TRBV10-3, the J gene TRBJ1-2; 8 bases are shared with TRBD1. The CDR3 consists of 15 residues. The germline V gene has CDR1 ENHRY and CDR2 SYGVKD. The V and J ends lost 3 bases and 1 base, in that order; junction bases with no gene match: 4. The DNA of the CDR3 is TGTGCCATCAGTGAATCAGGGGGCGATAACTATGGCTACACCTTC. It specifies CAISESGGDNYGYTF.

In its sample, this clonotype was seen a few times. This chain links TRBV12-3 or TRBV12-4 with TRBJ2-2; 10 bases line up with TRBD1. The junction had 11 bases not matched to a gene; V was cut back by 4 bases and J by 6 bases. The CDR3 sequence is 17 residues long. The CDR3, as DNA: TGTGCCAGCAGTTCTTGGTTTGGGACAGGGGTCGCCGGGGAGCTGTTTTTT. Translation gives CASSSWFGTGVAGELFF.

The chain employs TRBV7-8 and TRBJ2-2; 7 bases are a match to TRBD2. Germline V lookup: CDR1 SGHVS, CDR2 FQNEAQ. V lost 3 bases, J lost 3 bases, and 4 bases stayed unmatched. The CDR3 loop spans 15 amino acids. The DNA for the CDR3 is TGTGCCAGCAGCTTCGCGGGAGAGGACACCGGGGAGCTGTTTTTT. Translation gives CASSFAGEDTGELFF.

The rearrangement links TRBV2 to TRBJ2-1; 7 nucleotides agree with TRBD2. The CDR3 has 11 residues. Trimming removed 5 bases from V and 10 bases from J; junction bases left unmatched: 2. Germline V gives CDR1 SNHLY, CDR2 FYNNEI. CDR3 amino acids: CASSWDYEQFF. In DNA, the CDR3 is TGTGCCAGCAGTTGGGACTACGAGCAGTTCTTC.

The V and J genes are TRBV6-5 and TRBJ2-2; D is ambiguous. This CDR3 has 13 residues. CDR1 is MNHEY and CDR2 is SVGAGI in the germline V gene. V was clipped by 6 bases and J by 7 bases, with 12 bases between them. CDR3 in DNA: TGTGCCAGCAGCCCACCAGGTTTCGGGGAGCTGTTTTTT. It encodes CASSPPGFGELFF.

This sequence joins TRBV7-2 and TRBJ2-1; D may be TRBD2 (6 bases). Deletions cut 5 bases from V and 7 bases from J, with 15 bases between. Germline CDR1 SGHTA, CDR2 FQGNSA. The CDR3 has 14 amino acids. The CDR3 DNA sequence: TGTGCCAGCAGCCCCCGAGCGGGCCGAAATGAGCAGTTCTTC. Translating it yields CASSPRAGRNEQFF.

The table lists this clonotype with a few counts. The chain links TRBV6-5 to TRBJ1-3; D remains ambiguous. The CDR3 spans 15 residues. CDR1 and CDR2 from the germline V gene are MNHEY and SVGAGI. The V end was cut by 3 bases, the J end by 6 bases, with 15 bases between. CDR3 protein: CASSYGFLTVNTIYF. CDR3 sequence (DNA): TGTGCCAGCAGTTATGGTTTCCTAACGGTAAACACCATATATTTT.

This clonotype was seen more than once but under ten times. V and J are TRBV20-1 and TRBJ1-5; TRBD1 is a possible D gene (6 bases). The V and J ends lost 3 bases and 6 bases respectively, with 12 bases between them. Germline V gene data show CDR1 as DFQATT and CDR2 as SNEGSKA (reference sequence). The CDR3 is 13 residues long. The CDR3 region is CSARQGRGQPQHF. CDR3 nucleotides: TGCAGTGCTAGGCAGGGGCGCGGTCAGCCCCAGCATTTT.